One sample yielded the 8 T cell receptor beta chains listed below, sequenced in a study of human T cells and chemical hapten exposure (dated by TCRdb to the early 2020s). The method was 5' RACE. The sequencer was an Illumina MiSeq. The public reads were reanalyzed by TCRdb: fastp trimming at Q25, MiXCR alignment, in-frame beta chains only. Identical CDR3 proteins give one entry, which carries the most common genes and DNA. The sample yields 65,000 to 90,000 distinct CDR3 sequences; more than 15% were counted once. The ten top clones hold under 7.5% of the sample. Total RNA was isolated from unfractionated whole blood collected in Tempus Blood RNA tubes. These receptors were obtained from a female donor in good health.

This clonotype was counted ten times or more. This sequence joins TRBV29-1 and TRBJ2-7; 7 bases agree with TRBD1. The junction had 12 bases not matched to a gene; V was cut back by 4 bases and J by 9 bases. Germline V gene data show CDR1 as SQVTM and CDR2 as ANQGSEA. The CDR3 runs to 13 residues. The DNA for the CDR3 is TGCAGCGTTGTTATTGGGACACAGGGGTCGCAGTACTTC. Translation: CSVVIGTQGSQYF.

This clonotype was observed a handful of times. The J gene is TRBJ1-2, the V gene TRBV6-2 or TRBV6-3; the D gene is possibly TRBD1 (6 bases). Germline V CDR1 and CDR2: MNHEY, SVGEGT. The CDR3 runs to 13 residues. The germline V and J ends were trimmed by 5 bases and 4 bases, with 11 bases remaining between them. Here the CDR3 DNA reads TGTGCCAGCAGTACTACGACAGGCTATGGCTACACCTTC. Translation gives CASSTTTGYGYTF.

The J gene is TRBJ2-5, the V gene TRBV2, with 9 bases that match TRBD1. Germline loops: CDR1 SNHLY, CDR2 FYNNEI. The CDR3 has 13 residues. V shed 4 bases and J 7 bases; nucleotides not matched to a gene: 4. The CDR3 DNA reads TGTGCCAGCAGTGGGGGACAGGGTGGGACCCAGTACTTC. It yields the protein CASSGGQGGTQYF.

As for this clonotype: At one end, the junction sequence differs from germline, possibly due to a read error. This chain links TRBV7-9 with TRBJ2-2, with no clear D. CDR1 is SEHNR and CDR2 is FQNEAQ in the germline V gene (reference sequence). The CDR3 length is 13 residues. CDR3 bases: TGTGTCAGCAGCTTAGTAGCAGCCGGGGAGCTGTTTTTT. Protein sequence: CVSSLVAAGELFF.

In its sample, this clonotype was seen a few times. This sequence joins TRBV5-4 and TRBJ2-7; D uncertain. This CDR3 region has 11 residues. Germline CDR1 SGHNT, CDR2 YYREEE (reference sequence). The V gene lost 4 bases and the J gene lost 11 bases, with 13 bases spanning the gap. CDR3 sequence reads: CASSLGEEEYF. CDR3 DNA: TGTGCCAGCAGCCTGGGTGAGGAAGAGTACTTC.

This clonotype was seen ten or more times. The chain recombines TRBV6-5 with TRBJ2-7, with a possible D match to TRBD1 (5 bases). V lost 6 bases to trimming and J lost 2 bases, with 11 bases between them. This CDR3 has 13 amino acids. Germline CDR1 and CDR2: MNHEY and SVGAGI. CDR3 DNA: TGTGCCAGCAGCCAACCAGGGACCTACGAGCAGTACTTC. Protein: CASSQPGTYEQYF.

The chain is built from TRBV5-6 and TRBJ2-7; 8 bases agree with TRBD2. The CDR3 is 11 amino acids. The V segment lost 6 bases and the J segment 7 bases; nucleotides outside the gene matches: 3. Germline CDR1 SGHDT, CDR2 YYEEEE. The CDR3 loop is CASTREGEQYF. For the CDR3, the DNA is TGTGCCAGCACCCGGGAGGGGGAGCAGTACTTC.

This chain connects TRBV7-2 to TRBJ1-6; TRBD1 is a possible D gene (5 bases). CDR3 length: 16 amino acids. Germline V gives CDR1 SGHTA, CDR2 FQGNSA. The V gene lost 1 base and the J gene lost 7 bases, with 14 bases spanning the gap. The CDR3 DNA reads TGTGCCAGCAGCTTAGTCTGGGCGGGGGTAAATTCACCCCTCCACTTT. This translates into CASSLVWAGVNSPLHF.